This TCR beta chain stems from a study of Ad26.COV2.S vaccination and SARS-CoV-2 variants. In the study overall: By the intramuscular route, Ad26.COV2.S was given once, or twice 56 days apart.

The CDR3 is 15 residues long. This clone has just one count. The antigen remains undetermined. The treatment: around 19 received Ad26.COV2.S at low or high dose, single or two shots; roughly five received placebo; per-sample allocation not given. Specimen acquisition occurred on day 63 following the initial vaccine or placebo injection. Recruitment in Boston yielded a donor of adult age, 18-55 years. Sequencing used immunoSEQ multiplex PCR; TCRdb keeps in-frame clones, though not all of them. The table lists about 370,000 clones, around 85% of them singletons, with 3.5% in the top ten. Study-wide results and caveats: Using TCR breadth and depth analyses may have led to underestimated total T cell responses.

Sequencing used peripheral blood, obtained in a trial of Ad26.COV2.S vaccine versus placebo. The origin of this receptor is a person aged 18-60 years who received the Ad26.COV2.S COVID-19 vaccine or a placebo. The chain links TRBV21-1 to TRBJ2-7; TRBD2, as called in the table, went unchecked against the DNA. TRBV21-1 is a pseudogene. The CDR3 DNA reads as TGTGCCAGCAGCAAAGTGCGGATCGGAGTCTTGACTCAGTACTTC. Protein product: CASSKVRIGVLTQYF.